The 26 T cell receptor beta chains given below trace back to one sample, sequenced in a study of T cell changes during pregnancy in multiple sclerosis. The table came from immunoSEQ multiplex PCR; TCRdb's copy has only in-frame clones and leaves some out. Counted here are around 80,000 clones, roughly nine tenths occurring once; the ten biggest clones make up more than 1.4%. The sample consisted of peripheral blood, taken before pregnancy. The receptors here all came from a female donor with multiple sclerosis, enrolled in a pregnancy study.

The chain recombines TRBV6-5 with TRBJ1-2; unclear D gene. V dropped 2 bases and J dropped 4 bases, with 17 bases sitting between them. Per the germline V gene, CDR1 is MNHEY and CDR2 is SVGAGI. This CDR3 region has 16 residues. DNA of the CDR3: TGTGCCAGCAGTTACGCGAACAGTCTGGCCCCCTATGGCTACACCTTC. It encodes CASSYANSLAPYGYTF.

CDR3 sequence: CASSFFSGETQYF. CDR3 nucleotide sequence: TGTGCCAGCAGCTTTTTCTCAGGAGAGACCCAGTACTTC. The chain joins TRBV7-2 to TRBJ2-5; unclear D gene. There are 13 residues in the CDR3. The germline V gene has CDR1 SGHTA and CDR2 FQGNSA. V gave up 3 bases and J gave up 4 bases, with 9 bases separating them.

This rearrangement joins TRBV27 to TRBJ1-2, with 8 bases lining up with TRBD1. CDR3 length: 14 amino acids. The V segment lost 5 bases and the J segment 8 bases; nucleotides outside the gene matches: 10. The germline CDR1 and CDR2 sequences are MNHEY and SMNVEV (reference sequence). The CDR3 reads CASSLWTGSGGYTF. In nucleotides, the CDR3 is TGTGCCAGCAGTCTGTGGACAGGGTCTGGAGGCTACACCTTC.

In its sample, this clone was seen once. The V gene is TRBV5-1, the J gene TRBJ2-3; 7 bases are a match to TRBD2. This CDR3 spans 17 amino acids. Trimming cost V 4 bases and J 6 bases; bases outside gene matches: 17. The germline V gene encodes CDR1 SGHRS and CDR2 YFSETQ. The CDR3 region is CASSRQKRGGPTDTQYF. The CDR3 nucleotides are TGCGCCAGCAGCCGACAAAAGAGGGGAGGGCCGACGGATACGCAGTATTTT.

The CDR3 nucleotides read TGTGCCAGCACCCAACTGGGGCACAACTATGGCTACACCTTC. It specifies CASTQLGHNYGYTF. The chain employs TRBV6-5 and TRBJ1-2; a weak D match, TRBD1 (5 bases). V was shortened by 7 bases and J by 2 bases, with 14 bases between the two germline ends. Looked up from germline, CDR1 is MNHEY and CDR2 is SVGAGI. The CDR3 covers 14 residues.

This chain links TRBV9 with TRBJ1-6; 7 nucleotides match TRBD1. The CDR3 loop spans 14 amino acids. The ends lost 4 bases at V and 9 bases at J; junction bases unmatched: 7. Germline CDR1 reads SGDLS; CDR2 reads YYNGEE. The CDR3 region has the DNA TGTGCCAGCAGCTCCGGGACAGCGGGTTCACCCCTCCACTTT. As protein: CASSSGTAGSPLHF.

This chain uses TRBV19 with TRBJ2-7, with TRBD1 identical over 7 bases. J was trimmed by 3 bases and V by 5 bases; bases with no gene match: 7. Germline CDR1 and CDR2: LNHDA and SQIVND (reference sequence). The CDR3 extends over 14 amino acids. The CDR3, as DNA: TGTGCCAGTAGTCTTTCCCGACAGGGCTACGAGCAGTACTTC. Translated, it gives CASSLSRQGYEQYF.

This rearrangement joins TRBV21-1 to TRBJ2-2; the table's TRBD1 call for D was not verified on the DNA. TRBV21-1 is recorded as a pseudogene. This CDR3 has 16 residues. CDR3 amino acids: CASTLIRDRITGELFF. The CDR3 region has the DNA TGTGCCAGCACCTTAATCCGGGACAGGATCACCGGGGAGCTGTTTTTT.

The gene calls are TRBV5-6 and TRBJ2-6; no clear D gene. V lost 1 base and J lost 2, with 7 bases in between. Germline V lookup: CDR1 SGHDT, CDR2 YYEEEE. The CDR3 sequence is 15 residues long. The CDR3 here is CASSLSSPGANVLTF. CDR3 nucleotide sequence: TGTGCCAGCAGCTTGTCTTCTCCTGGGGCCAACGTCCTGACTTTC.

The V and J genes are TRBV5-4 and TRBJ2-3; 8 bases agree with TRBD2. V lost 1 base, J lost 2 bases, and 6 bases stayed unmatched. Germline V gene lookup returns CDR1 SGHNT and CDR2 YYREEE (reference sequence). This CDR3 has 16 amino acids. Here the CDR3 DNA reads TGTGCCAGCAGCTTGCCACAGCGGGGGAACACAGATACGCAGTATTTT. Amino acid sequence: CASSLPQRGNTDTQYF. Full variable domain (remainder filled in from reference TRBV5-4 and TRBJ2-3): ETGVTQSPTHLIKTRGQQVTLRCSSQSGHNTVSWYQQALGQGPQFIFQYYREEENGRGNFPPRFSGLQFPNYSSELNVNALELDDSALYLCASSLPQRGNTDTQYFGPGTRLTVL.

The chain's CDR3 is CSVEGAAGGTEAFF. The DNA of the CDR3 is TGCAGCGTTGAAGGTGCCGCGGGGGGCACTGAAGCTTTCTTT. This chain links TRBV29-1 with TRBJ1-1; perhaps TRBD1 as D (5 bases). The V end lost 1 base, the J end lost 4 bases, and 13 bases lay between the germline ends. The CDR3 runs 14 residues. Looked up from germline, CDR1 is SQVTM and CDR2 is ANQGSEA.

As concerns this clone: Within the sample, other DNA sequences also encode this same CDR3. The rearrangement uses TRBV13 and TRBJ2-5; no reliable D call. The CDR3 has 11 amino acids. The germline CDR1 and CDR2 sequences are PRHDT and FYEKMQ (reference sequence). V shed 3 bases and J shed 4 bases, with 3 bases lying between them. The CDR3 reads CASSLRETQYF. CDR3 nucleotides: TGTGCCAGCAGCTTGCGAGAGACCCAGTACTTC.

This chain links TRBV2 with TRBJ1-3; D call uncertain. Germline CDR1 and CDR2: SNHLY and FYNNEI. This CDR3 comprises 13 residues. The germline V and J ends were trimmed by 3 bases and 4 bases, with 7 bases remaining between them. The CDR3 loop reads CASSELLGNTIYF. The DNA for the CDR3 is TGTGCCAGCAGTGAGCTACTCGGAAACACCATATATTTT.

The chain carries TRBV30 and TRBJ2-3, with 8 bases lining up with TRBD2. The germline V gene has CDR1 GTSNPN and CDR2 SVGIG (reference sequence). Trimming took 0 bases from V and 1 from J; bases not matched to a gene: 9. This CDR3 is built from 17 residues. CDR3 bases: TGTGCCTGGAGTGTAGGTAGGACTAGCAGACGCACAGATACGCAGTATTTT. Translation: CAWSVGRTSRRTDTQYF.

The V call is TRBV5-1, the J call TRBJ2-2, with a tentative D call TRBD1 (6 bases). V was cut by 0 bases and J by 8 bases, with 14 bases left in between. The germline V gene encodes CDR1 SGHRS and CDR2 YFSETQ. This CDR3 has 15 amino acids. Here the CDR3 reads CASSLGGPRSGELFF. The CDR3 nucleotides are TGCGCCAGCAGCTTGGGGGGGCCCCGGAGTGGGGAGCTGTTTTTT.

The rearrangement links TRBV9 to TRBJ2-2; 15 bases match TRBD2. Germline V lookup: CDR1 SGDLS, CDR2 YYNGEE. The CDR3 is made up of 19 amino acids. The trim removed 4 bases at V and 1 base at J, leaving 8 bases unmatched. The CDR3 loop is CASSPARTSGGENTGELFF. CDR3 sequence (DNA): TGTGCCAGCAGCCCAGCCCGGACTAGCGGGGGGGAGAACACCGGGGAGCTGTTTTTT.

V gene TRBV6-5 combines with J gene TRBJ2-7; 11 nucleotides agree with TRBD2. V was clipped by 5 bases and J by 1 base; unmatched bases: 4. The CDR3 covers 15 residues. Germline values: CDR1 MNHEY, CDR2 SVGAGI. The CDR3 loop reads CASSLAGGLSYEQYF. The CDR3 DNA reads TGTGCCAGCAGTCTAGCGGGGGGCCTTTCCTACGAGCAGTACTTC.

This clone is a singleton in its sample. The J gene is TRBJ2-7, the V gene TRBV5-6, with TRBD1 matching 9 bases. CDR1 and CDR2 from the germline V gene are SGHDT and YYEEEE. The CDR3 length is 16 residues. With V trimmed by 4 bases and J by 5 bases, 13 bases remained unmatched. CDR3 residues: CASSPRPGTGFHEQYF. CDR3 DNA sequence: TGTGCCAGCAGCCCGAGACCTGGGACAGGGTTCCACGAGCAGTACTTC. The whole variable domain, remainder taken from reference TRBV5-6 and TRBJ2-7, is DAGVTQSPTHLIKTRGQQVTLRCSPKSGHDTVSWYQQALGQGPQFIFQYYEEEERQRGNFPDRFSGHQFPNYSSELNVNALLLGDSALYLCASSPRPGTGFHEQYFGPGTRLTVT.

This chain connects TRBV6-1 to TRBJ2-3, with 8 bases aligning to TRBD2. CDR1 is MNHNS and CDR2 is SASEGT in the germline V gene. This CDR3 comprises 14 residues. With 5 bases clipped from V and 2 bases from J, the junction kept 3 bases outside the gene matches. The CDR3 here is CASSTSGFTDTQYF. As DNA, the CDR3 is TGTGCCAGCAGTACTAGCGGTTTCACAGATACGCAGTATTTT.

The chain links TRBV7-6 to TRBJ1-1, with 9 bases matching TRBD1. Germline trimming cut 2 bases from V and 5 bases from J; bases unmatched to any gene: 6. The CDR3 is 15 residues long. Per germline, CDR1 SGHVS and CDR2 FNYEAQ. The DNA of the CDR3 is TGTGCCAGCAGCTTACGCGACAGGGGGGGGACTGAAGCTTTCTTT. Its translation is CASSLRDRGGTEAFF.

The chain carries TRBV2 and TRBJ2-4, with 7 bases aligning to TRBD1. With 6 bases clipped from V and 6 bases from J, the junction kept 8 bases outside the gene matches. CDR3 length: 14 residues. Per germline, CDR1 SNHLY and CDR2 FYNNEI. In DNA, the CDR3 is TGTGCCAGCAGGGCGACAGGGCAGGGAAACATTCAGTACTTC. Its translation is CASRATGQGNIQYF.

The rearrangement links TRBV5-1 to TRBJ2-7; TRBD1 is a possible D gene (7 bases). This CDR3 has 17 amino acids. Looked up from germline, CDR1 is SGHRS and CDR2 is YFSETQ. The germline V and J ends were trimmed by 1 base and 4 bases, with 21 bases remaining between them. The CDR3 reads CASSLMRDRQGRYEQYF. The CDR3 bases are TGCGCCAGCAGCTTGATGCGGGACAGACAGGGTCGATACGAGCAGTACTTC.

The rearrangement links TRBV28 to TRBJ1-1; 8 bases align to TRBD1. The CDR3 has 14 residues. Germline loops: CDR1 MDHEN, CDR2 SYDVKM. V gave up 5 bases and J gave up 6 bases; unmatched junction bases: 8. CDR3 coding DNA: TGTGCCAGCAGTCCGAGCAGGGGGCAGGCTGAAGCTTTCTTT. It is translated as CASSPSRGQAEAFF.

This chain links TRBV5-1 with TRBJ1-4, with 10 positions matching TRBD1. CDR1 and CDR2 from the germline V gene are SGHRS and YFSETQ. J gave up 0 bases and V 0 bases, and 2 bases lay outside the gene matches. The CDR3 spans 17 residues. This chain's CDR3 is CASSLGDRGSTNEKLFF. In DNA form, the CDR3 reads TGCGCCAGCAGCTTGGGGGACAGGGGATCAACTAATGAAAAACTGTTTTTT.

This clone has a single count. The chain recombines TRBV5-1 with TRBJ1-1; 7 bases line up with TRBD1. The CDR3 is 14 residues long. Per the germline V gene, CDR1 is SGHRS and CDR2 is YFSETQ. V was pared by 4 bases and J by 5 bases, with 8 bases of the junction left unmatched. CDR3 sequence: CASSLAGGMTEAFF. CDR3 nucleotides: TGCGCCAGCAGCCTGGCAGGGGGTATGACTGAAGCTTTCTTT.

The V gene is TRBV11-2, the J gene TRBJ2-7; D might be TRBD1 (6 bases). The CDR3 is made up of 13 amino acids. Germline values: CDR1 SGHAT, CDR2 FQNNGV. Trimming took 2 bases from V and 3 from J, leaving 8 bases between them. For the CDR3, the DNA is TGTGCCAGCAGCTTACAGGGGAGCTACGAGCAGTACTTC. The encoded protein is CASSLQGSYEQYF. The full variable domain, rest sourced from reference TRBV11-2 and TRBJ2-7, is EAGVAQSPRYKIIEKRQSVAFWCNPISGHATLYWYQQILGQGPKLLIQFQNNGVVDDSQLPKDRFSAERLKGVDSTLKIQPAKLEDSAVYLCASSLQGSYEQYFGPGTRLTVT.